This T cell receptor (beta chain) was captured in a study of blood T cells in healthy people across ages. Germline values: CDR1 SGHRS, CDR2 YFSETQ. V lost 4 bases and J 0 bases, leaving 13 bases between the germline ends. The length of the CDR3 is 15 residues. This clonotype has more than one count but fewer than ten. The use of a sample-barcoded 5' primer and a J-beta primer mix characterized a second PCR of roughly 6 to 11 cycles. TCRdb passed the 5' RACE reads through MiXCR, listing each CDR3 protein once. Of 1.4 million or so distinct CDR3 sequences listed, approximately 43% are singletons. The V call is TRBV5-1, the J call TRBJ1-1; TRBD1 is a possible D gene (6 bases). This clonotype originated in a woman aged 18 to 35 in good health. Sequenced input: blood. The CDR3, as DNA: TGCGCCAGCAGCCCCTACAGGGAGGTGAACACTGAAGCTTTCTTT. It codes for CASSPYREVNTEAFF.